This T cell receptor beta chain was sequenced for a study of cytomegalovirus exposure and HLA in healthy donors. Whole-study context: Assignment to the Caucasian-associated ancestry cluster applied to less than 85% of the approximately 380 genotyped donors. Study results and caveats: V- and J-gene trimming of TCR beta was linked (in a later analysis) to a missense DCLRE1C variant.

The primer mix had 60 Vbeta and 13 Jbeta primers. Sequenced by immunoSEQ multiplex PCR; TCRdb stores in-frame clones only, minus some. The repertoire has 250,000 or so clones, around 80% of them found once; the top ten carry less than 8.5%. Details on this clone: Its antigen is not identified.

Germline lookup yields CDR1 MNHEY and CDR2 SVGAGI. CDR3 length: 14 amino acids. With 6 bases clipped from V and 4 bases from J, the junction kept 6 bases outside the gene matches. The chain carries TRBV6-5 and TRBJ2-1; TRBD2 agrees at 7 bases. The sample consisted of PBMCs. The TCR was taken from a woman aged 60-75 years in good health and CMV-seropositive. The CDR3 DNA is TGTGCCAGCAGGTCAGCGGGACTTTACAATGAGCAGTTCTTC. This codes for CASRSAGLYNEQFF.